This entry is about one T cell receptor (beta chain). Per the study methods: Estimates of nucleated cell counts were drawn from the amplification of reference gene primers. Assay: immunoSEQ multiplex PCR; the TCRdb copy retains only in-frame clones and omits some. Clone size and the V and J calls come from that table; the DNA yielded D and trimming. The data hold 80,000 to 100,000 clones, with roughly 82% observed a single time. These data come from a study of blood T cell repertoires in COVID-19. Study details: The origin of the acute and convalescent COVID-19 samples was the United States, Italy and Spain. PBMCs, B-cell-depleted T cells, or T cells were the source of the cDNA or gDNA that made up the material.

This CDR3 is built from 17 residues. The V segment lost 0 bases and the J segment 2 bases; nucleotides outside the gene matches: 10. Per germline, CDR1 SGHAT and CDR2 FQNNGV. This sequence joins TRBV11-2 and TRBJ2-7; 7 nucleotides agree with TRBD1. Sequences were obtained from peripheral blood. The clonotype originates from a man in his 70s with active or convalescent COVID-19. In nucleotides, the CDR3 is TGTGCCAGCAGCTTAGATCCCTGGACAGGCAAGACCTACGAGCAGTACTTC. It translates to CASSLDPWTGKTYEQYF.